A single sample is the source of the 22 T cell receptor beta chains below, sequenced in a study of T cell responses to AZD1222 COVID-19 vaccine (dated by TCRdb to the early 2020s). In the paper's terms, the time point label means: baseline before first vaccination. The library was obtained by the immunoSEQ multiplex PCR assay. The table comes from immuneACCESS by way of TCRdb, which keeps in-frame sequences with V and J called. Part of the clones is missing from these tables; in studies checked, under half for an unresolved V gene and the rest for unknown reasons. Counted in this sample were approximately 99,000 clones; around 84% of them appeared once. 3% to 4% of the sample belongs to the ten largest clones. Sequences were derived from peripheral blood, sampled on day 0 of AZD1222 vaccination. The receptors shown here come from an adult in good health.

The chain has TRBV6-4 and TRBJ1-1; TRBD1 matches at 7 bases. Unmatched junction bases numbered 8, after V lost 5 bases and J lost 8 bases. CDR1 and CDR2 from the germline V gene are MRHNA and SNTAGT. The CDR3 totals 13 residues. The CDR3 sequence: CASSSQGGSEAFF. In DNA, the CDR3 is TGTGCCAGCAGTTCGCAGGGGGGATCCGAAGCTTTCTTT.

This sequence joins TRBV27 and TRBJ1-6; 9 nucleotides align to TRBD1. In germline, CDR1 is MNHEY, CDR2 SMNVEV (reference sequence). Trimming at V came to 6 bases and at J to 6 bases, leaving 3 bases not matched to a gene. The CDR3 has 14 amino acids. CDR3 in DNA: TGTGCCAGCAGGACAGGGGGGGCTAATTCACCCCTCCACTTT. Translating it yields CASRTGGANSPLHF.

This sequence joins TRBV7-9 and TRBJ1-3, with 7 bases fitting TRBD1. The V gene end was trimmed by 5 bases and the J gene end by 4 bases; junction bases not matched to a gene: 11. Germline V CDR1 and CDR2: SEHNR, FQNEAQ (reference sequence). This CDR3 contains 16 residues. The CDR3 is CASSHAGTDLGNTIYF. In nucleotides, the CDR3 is TGTGCCAGCAGCCACGCGGGGACAGACCTCGGAAACACCATATATTTT.

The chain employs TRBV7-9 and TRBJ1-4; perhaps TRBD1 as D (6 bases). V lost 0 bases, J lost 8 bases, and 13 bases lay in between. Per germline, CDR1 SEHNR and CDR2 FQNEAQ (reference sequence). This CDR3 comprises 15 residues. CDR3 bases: TGTGCCAGCAGCTTAGCGGAGGGGGGTGAAGAAAAACTGTTTTTT. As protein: CASSLAEGGEEKLFF. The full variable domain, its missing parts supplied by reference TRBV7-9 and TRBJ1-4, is DTGVSQNPRHKITKRGQNVTFRCDPISEHNRLYWYRQTLGQGPEFLTYFQNEAQLEKSRLLSDRFSAERPKGSFSTLEIQRTEQGDSAMYLCASSLAEGGEEKLFFGSGTQLSVL.

The CDR3 sequence: CASSLLRDNYNQPQHF. The DNA for the CDR3 is TGTGCCAGCAGCCTCCTCCGGGACAATTACAATCAGCCCCAGCATTTT. The rearrangement links TRBV7-8 to TRBJ1-5, with D possibly matching TRBD1 (6 bases). In germline, CDR1 is SGHVS, CDR2 FQNEAQ. The germline V and J ends were trimmed by 5 bases and 3 bases, with 17 bases remaining between them. This CDR3 is 16 amino acids long.

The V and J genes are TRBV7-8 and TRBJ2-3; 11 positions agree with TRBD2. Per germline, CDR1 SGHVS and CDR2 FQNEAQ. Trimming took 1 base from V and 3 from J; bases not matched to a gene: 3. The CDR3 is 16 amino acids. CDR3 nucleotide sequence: TGTGCCAGCAGCTTAGAACTAGCGGGGGCAACAGATACGCAGTATTTT. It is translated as CASSLELAGATDTQYF.

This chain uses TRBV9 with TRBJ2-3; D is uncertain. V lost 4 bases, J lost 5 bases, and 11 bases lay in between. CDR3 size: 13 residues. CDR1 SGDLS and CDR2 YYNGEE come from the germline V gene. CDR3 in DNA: TGTGCCAGCAGCCTAACGTTTGAAGATACGCAGTATTTT. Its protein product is CASSLTFEDTQYF.

The CDR3 DNA reads as TGCGCCCGCCGCCGGGGGGGGCCCAGCACTGAAGCTTTCTTT. This codes for CARRRGGPSTEAFF. The rearrangement links TRBV5-1 to TRBJ1-1; perhaps TRBD1 as D (6 bases). Germline CDR1 reads SGHRS; CDR2 reads YFSETQ. Trimming removed 10 bases from V and 4 bases from J, with 20 bases in between. CDR3 length: 14 residues.

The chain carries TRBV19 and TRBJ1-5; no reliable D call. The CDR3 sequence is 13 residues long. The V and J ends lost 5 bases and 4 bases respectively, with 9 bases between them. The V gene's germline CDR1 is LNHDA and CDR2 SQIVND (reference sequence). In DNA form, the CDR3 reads TGTGCCAGTAGTTTCGGGATTAATCAGCCCCAGCATTTT. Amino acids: CASSFGINQPQHF.

The CDR3: CASTLRPGLLSGANVLTF. The CDR3 DNA sequence: TGTGCCAGCACCTTGCGTCCGGGACTCCTTTCTGGGGCCAACGTCCTGACTTTC. This chain joins TRBV7-8 and TRBJ2-6; a weak D match, TRBD2 (6 bases). The CDR3 has 18 amino acids. Germline V gene sequence: CDR1 SGHVS, CDR2 FQNEAQ. The V gene lost 7 bases and the J gene lost 1 base, with 20 bases spanning the gap.

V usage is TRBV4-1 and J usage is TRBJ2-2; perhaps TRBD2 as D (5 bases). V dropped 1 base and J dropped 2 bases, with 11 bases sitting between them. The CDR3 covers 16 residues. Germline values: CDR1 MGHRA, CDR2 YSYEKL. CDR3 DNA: TGCGCCAGCAGCCAAGCTCACCGGGGAAACACCGGGGAGCTGTTTTTT. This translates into CASSQAHRGNTGELFF.

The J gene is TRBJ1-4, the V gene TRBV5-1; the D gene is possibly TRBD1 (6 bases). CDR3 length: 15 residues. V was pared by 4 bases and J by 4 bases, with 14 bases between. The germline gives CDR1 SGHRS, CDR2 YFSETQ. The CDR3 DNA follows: TGCGCCAGCAGCCCCCAACAGGGAGGTAATGAAAAACTGTTTTTT. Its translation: CASSPQQGGNEKLFF. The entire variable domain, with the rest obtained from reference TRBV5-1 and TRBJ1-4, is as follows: KAGVTQTPRYLIKTRGQQVTLSCSPISGHRSVSWYQQTPGQGLQFLFEYFSETQRNKGNFPGRFSGRQFSNSRSEMNVSTLELGDSALYLCASSPQQGGNEKLFFGSGTQLSVL.

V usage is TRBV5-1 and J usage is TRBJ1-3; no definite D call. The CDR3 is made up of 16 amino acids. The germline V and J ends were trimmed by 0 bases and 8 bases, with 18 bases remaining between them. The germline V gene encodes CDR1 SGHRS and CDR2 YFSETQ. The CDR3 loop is CASSLGEYRNKDTIYF. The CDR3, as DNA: TGCGCCAGCAGCTTGGGGGAGTATCGAAATAAAGACACCATATATTTT.

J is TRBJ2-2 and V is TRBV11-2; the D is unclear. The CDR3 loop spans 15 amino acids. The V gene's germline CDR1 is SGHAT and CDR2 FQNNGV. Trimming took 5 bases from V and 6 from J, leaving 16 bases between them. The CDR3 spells CASSLPLGIAGELFF. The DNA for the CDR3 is TGTGCCAGCAGCCTACCCTTAGGTATCGCCGGGGAGCTGTTTTTT.

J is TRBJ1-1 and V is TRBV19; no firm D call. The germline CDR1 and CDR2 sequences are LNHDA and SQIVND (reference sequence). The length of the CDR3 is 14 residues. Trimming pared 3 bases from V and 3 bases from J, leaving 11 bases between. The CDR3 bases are TGTGCCAGTAGTATGTTTGGTGGGGACACTGAAGCTTTCTTT. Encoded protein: CASSMFGGDTEAFF.

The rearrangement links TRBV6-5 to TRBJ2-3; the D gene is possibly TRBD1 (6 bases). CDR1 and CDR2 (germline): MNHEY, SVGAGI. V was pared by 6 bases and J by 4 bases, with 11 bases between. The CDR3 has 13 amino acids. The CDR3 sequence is CASSLGQPDTQYF. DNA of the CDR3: TGTGCCAGCAGCCTTGGACAGCCAGATACGCAGTATTTT.

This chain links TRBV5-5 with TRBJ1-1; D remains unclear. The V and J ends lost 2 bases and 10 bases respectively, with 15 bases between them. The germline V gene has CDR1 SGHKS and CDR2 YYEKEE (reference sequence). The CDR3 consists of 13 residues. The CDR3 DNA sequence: TGTGCCAGCAGCTTTCTCCGTGGGAAGGGAGCTTTCTTT. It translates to CASSFLRGKGAFF.

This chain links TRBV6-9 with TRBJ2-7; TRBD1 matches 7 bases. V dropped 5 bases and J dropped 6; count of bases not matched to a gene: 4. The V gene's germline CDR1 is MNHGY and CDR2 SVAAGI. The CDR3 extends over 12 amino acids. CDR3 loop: CASSTTGLEQYF. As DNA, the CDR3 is TGTGCCAGCAGTACGACAGGGCTCGAGCAGTACTTC.

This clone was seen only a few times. This CDR3 reads CASSLWQANEQFF. The CDR3 DNA sequence: TGTGCCAGCAGCTTATGGCAAGCCAATGAGCAGTTCTTC. The genes are TRBV7-9 and TRBJ2-1; D remains unclear. Trimming cost V 2 bases and J 6 bases, with 8 bases left between them. Germline CDR1 is SEHNR and CDR2 is FQNEAQ (reference sequence). The CDR3 covers 13 residues.

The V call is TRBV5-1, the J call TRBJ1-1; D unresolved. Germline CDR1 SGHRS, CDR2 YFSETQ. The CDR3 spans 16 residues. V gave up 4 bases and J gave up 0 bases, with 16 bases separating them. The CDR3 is CASSPPVGHLNTEAFF. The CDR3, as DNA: TGCGCCAGCAGCCCACCTGTTGGGCACCTGAACACTGAAGCTTTCTTT.

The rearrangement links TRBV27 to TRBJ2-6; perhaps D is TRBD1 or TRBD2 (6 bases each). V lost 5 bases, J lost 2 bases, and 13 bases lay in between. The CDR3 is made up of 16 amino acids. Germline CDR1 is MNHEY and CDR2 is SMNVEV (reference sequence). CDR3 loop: CASSLGGGPGANVLTF. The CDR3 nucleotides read TGTGCCAGCAGTCTGGGTGGGGGGCCTGGGGCCAACGTCCTGACTTTC.

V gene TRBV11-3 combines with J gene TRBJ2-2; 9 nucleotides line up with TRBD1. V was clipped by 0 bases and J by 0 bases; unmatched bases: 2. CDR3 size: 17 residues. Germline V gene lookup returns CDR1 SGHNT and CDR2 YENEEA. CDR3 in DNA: TGTGCCAGCAGCTTAGATAACAGGGGGCCGAACACCGGGGAGCTGTTTTTT. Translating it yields CASSLDNRGPNTGELFF.